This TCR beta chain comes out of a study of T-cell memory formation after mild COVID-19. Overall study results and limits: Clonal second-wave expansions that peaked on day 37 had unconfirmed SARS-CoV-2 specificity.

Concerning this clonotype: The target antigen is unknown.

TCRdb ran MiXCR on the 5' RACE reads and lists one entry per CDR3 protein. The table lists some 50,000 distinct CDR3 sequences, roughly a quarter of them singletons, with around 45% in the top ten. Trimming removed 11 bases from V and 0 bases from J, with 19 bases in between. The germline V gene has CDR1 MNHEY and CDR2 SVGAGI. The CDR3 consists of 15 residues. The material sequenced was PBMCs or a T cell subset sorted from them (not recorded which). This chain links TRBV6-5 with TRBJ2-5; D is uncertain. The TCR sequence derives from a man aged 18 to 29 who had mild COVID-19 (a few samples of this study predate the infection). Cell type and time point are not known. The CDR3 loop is CASAGYDGYQETQYF. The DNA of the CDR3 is TGTGCCTCAGCAGGTTACGACGGATACCAAGAGACCCAGTACTTC.